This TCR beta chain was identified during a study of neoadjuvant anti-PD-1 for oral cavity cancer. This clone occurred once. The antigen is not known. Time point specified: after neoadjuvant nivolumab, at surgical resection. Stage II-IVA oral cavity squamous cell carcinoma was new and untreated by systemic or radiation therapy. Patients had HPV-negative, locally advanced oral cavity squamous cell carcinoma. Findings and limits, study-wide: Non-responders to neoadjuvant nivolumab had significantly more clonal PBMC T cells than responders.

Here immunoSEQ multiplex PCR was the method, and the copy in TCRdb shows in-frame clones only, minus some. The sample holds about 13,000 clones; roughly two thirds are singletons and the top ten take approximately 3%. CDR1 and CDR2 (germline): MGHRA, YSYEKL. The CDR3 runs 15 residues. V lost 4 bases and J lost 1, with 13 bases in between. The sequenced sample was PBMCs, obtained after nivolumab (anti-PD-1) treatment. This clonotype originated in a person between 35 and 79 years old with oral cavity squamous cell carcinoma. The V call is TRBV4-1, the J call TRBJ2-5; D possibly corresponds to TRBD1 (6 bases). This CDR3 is CASSRAGASQETQYF. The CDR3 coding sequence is TGCGCCAGCAGCCGGGCAGGGGCATCCCAAGAGACCCAGTACTTC.